This T cell receptor beta chain was documented in a study of blood T cell repertoires in COVID-19. Study-wide background: Samples representing acute and convalescent COVID-19 were sourced from the United States, Italy and Spain. T cells, B-cell-depleted T cells, or PBMCs supplied cDNA or gDNA.

CDR1 and CDR2 from the germline V gene are SGHNT and YENEEA. The CDR3 has 13 residues. J lost 7 bases, V lost 5 bases, and 6 bases had no gene match. Authors' analysis steps: Researchers report that nucleated cell counts were estimated from reference gene primer amplification. This table comes from immunoSEQ multiplex PCR, and its TCRdb copy is limited to in-frame clones, with some not included. V and J calls plus clone size are reproduced from that table; the DNA served to infer D and trimming. This sample has some 240,000 clones, with 65% to 90% found just once. The sequence was collected from a woman aged 40 to 49 who had recovered from COVID-19. J is TRBJ2-5 and V is TRBV11-3; 8 nucleotides agree with TRBD1. The sequencing sample was made of peripheral blood. In nucleotides, the CDR3 is TGTGCCAGCAGCCAACAGGGGGAAGGGACCCAGTACTTC. It specifies CASSQQGEGTQYF.